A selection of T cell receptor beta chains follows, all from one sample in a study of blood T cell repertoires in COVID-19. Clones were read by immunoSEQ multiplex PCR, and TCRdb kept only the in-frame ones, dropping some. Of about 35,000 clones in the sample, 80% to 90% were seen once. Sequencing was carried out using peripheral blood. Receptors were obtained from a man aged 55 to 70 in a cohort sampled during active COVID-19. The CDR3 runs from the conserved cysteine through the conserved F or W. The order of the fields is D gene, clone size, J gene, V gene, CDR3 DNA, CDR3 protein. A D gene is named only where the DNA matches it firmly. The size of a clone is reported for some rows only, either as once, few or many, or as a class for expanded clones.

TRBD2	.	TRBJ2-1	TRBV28	TGTGCCAGCAGGCTAGCGGGAGGCGCCTACAATGAGCAGTTCTTC	CASRLAGGAYNEQFF
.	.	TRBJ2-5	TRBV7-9	TGTGCCAGCAGCTTAGGGACGGGGGGCGCGTTCGGGGAGACCCAGTACTTC	CASSLGTGGAFGETQYF
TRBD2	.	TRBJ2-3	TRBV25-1	TGTGCCAGCAGTAGACTAGCACTATGGGATACGCAGTATTTT	CASSRLALWDTQYF
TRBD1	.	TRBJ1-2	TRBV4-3	TGCGCCAGCAGCCCCCTTGGGGGACAGGACATCTATGGCTACACCTTC	CASSPLGGQDIYGYTF
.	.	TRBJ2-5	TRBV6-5	TGTGCCAGCAAATGGGCGGGACAAGAGACCCAGTACTTC	CASKWAGQETQYF
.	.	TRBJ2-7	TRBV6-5	TGTGCCAGCTTCCTTCGGCGGGGTGGTTACGAGCAGTACTTC	CASFLRRGGYEQYF
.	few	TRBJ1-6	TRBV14	TGTGCCAGCTCCAAAGAGGGCCGAGATTCACCCCTCCACTTT	CASSKEGRDSPLHF
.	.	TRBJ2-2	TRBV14	TGTGCCAGCAGCCAAGGGACTTACGAGCTGTTTTTT	CASSQGTYELFF
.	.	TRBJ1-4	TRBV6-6	TGTGCCAGCAGTGAGAGCCCGCGGGGTCGGGAAAAACTGTTTTTT	CASSESPRGREKLFF
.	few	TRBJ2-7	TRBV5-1	TGCGCCAGCAGCTTTGCCGGGAGCTCCTACGAGCAGTACTTC	CASSFAGSSYEQYF
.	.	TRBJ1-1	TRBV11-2	.	CASSFGFAVGADLFF
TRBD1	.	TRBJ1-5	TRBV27	TGTGCCACCGGGGGACAGGTAAATCAGCCCCAGCATTTT	CATGGQVNQPQHF
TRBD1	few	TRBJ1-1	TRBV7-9	TGTGCCAGCAGCCAAATACAGGGGGGATTGACTGAAGCTTTCTTT	CASSQIQGGLTEAFF
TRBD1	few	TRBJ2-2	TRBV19	TGTGCCAGTGGCCGGGACAGGACCGGGGAGCTGTTTTTT	CASGRDRTGELFF
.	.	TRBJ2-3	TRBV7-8	TGTGCCAGCAGCTTACTCAGGGCCAGTGAGCAGTATTTT	CASSLLRASEQYF
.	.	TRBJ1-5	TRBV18	TGTGCCAGCTCACCACCAGAGAGGGCGGGTCAGCCCCAGCATTTT	CASSPPERAGQPQHF
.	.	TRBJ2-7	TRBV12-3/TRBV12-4	TGTGCCAGCAGTTTAGCGGGGGCAGTTGAGCAGTACTTC	CASSLAGAVEQYF
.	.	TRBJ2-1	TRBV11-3	TGTGCCAGCAGCCCCGGAGGGGTGGCACTCTACAATGAGCAGTTCTTC	CASSPGGVALYNEQFF
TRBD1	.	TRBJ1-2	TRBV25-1	TGTGCCAGCAGTGATTCGGACAGGGCTGTCTATGGCTACACCTTC	CASSDSDRAVYGYTF
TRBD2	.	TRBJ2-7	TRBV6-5	TGTGCCAGCAGAGGACTAGCGGCGTACGAGCAGTACTTC	CASRGLAAYEQYF
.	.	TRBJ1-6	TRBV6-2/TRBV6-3	TGTGCCAGCAGTTTGGTTCTCACTCGAAATTCACCCCTCCACTTT	CASSLVLTRNSPLHF
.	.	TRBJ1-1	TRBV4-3	TGCGCCAGCAGCCAAGACACAGGGTGGTACACTGAAGCTTTCTTT	CASSQDTGWYTEAFF
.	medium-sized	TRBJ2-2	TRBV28	TGTGCCAGCGGCCCTTGGACAGTGGACACCGGGGAGCTGTTTTTT	CASGPWTVDTGELFF
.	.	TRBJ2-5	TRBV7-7	TGTGCCAGCAGCTTAGTTGGGGGGGCTCAAGAGACCCAGTACTTC	CASSLVGGAQETQYF
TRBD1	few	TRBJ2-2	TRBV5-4	TGTGCCAGCAGCTTGGGGGACAGGGAGGTCGGGGAGCTGTTTTTT	CASSLGDREVGELFF
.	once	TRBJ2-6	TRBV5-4	TGTGCCAGCAGCCTTACAGGAGACTGGTTTTCTGGGGCCAACGTCCTGACTTTC	CASSLTGDWFSGANVLTF
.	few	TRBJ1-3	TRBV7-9	TGTGCCAGCAGCCCACAGGGAGCCTCTGGAAACACCATATATTTT	CASSPQGASGNTIYF
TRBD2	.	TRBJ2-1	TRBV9	TGTGCCAGCAGCGATTCCCTTAGCGGGAGCTCCTACAATGAGCAGTTCTTC	CASSDSLSGSSYNEQFF
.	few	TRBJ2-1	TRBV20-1	TGCAGTGCCCAGATAGCGAAGCAGTTCTTC	CSAQIAKQFF
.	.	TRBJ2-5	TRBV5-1	TGCGCCAGCAGCTTGGACACCCAAGAGACCCAGTACTTC	CASSLDTQETQYF
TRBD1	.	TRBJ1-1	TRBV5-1	TGCGCCAGCAGCTTCGGCGGGACAGGGACAAACACTGAAGCTTTCTTT	CASSFGGTGTNTEAFF
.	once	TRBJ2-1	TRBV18	TGTGCCAGCTCACCTGGGACTGCTACAAGTGAGCAGTTCTTC	CASSPGTATSEQFF
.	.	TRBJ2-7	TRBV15	TGTGCCACCAGCAGGGACACAGGGTGGGCCTACGAGCAGTACTTC	CATSRDTGWAYEQYF
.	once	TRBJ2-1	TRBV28	TGTGCCAGCCGCGGACAAATCTACAATGAGCAGTTCTTC	CASRGQIYNEQFF
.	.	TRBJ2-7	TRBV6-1	TGTGCCAGCAGTGACGGGGGGCGCAAACCATACGAGCAGTACTTC	CASSDGGRKPYEQYF